This TCR beta chain was sequenced for a study of shared clonotypes between healthy human individuals. All donors were Caucasian adults living in Nashville, Tennessee. CDR1 MDHEN and CDR2 SYDVKM come from the germline V gene. This CDR3 spans 15 amino acids. Trimming at V came to 3 bases and at J to 2 bases, leaving 4 bases not matched to a gene. Notes on the study in general: Compared with clonotypes that all four donors shared, non-shared clonotypes had lower generation probabilities.

On this clone itself: As yet, its antigen is unknown.

Investigators spread the genomic DNA of each subset evenly over several immunoSEQ plates. Methods used by the authors: Filtering was not the same, since immunoSEQ gave junction-only sequences without quality scores. Sequenced by immunoSEQ multiplex PCR; TCRdb stores in-frame clones only, minus some. V, J and clone size are those of that table, while D and trimming were read from the DNA. Of 1,100,000 or so clones listed, more than 75% are singletons. The chain couples TRBV28 to TRBJ2-1, with TRBD2 identical over 7 bases. This TCR was recovered from a man between 18 and 29 years old in good health. Some clones in this sample may be carry-over from other donors' samples. The sequencing input was memory CD4+ T cells from PBMCs. Subset described: CD45RA-negative fraction. CDR3 region: CASSFGGRAYNEQFF. CDR3 DNA: TGTGCCAGCAGTTTCGGGGGGAGGGCCTACAATGAGCAGTTCTTC. The full variable domain, completed using reference TRBV28 and TRBJ2-1, is DVKVTQSSRYLVKRTGEKVFLECVQDMDHENMFWYRQDPGLGLRLIYFSYDVKMKEKGDIPEGYSVSREKKERFSLILESASTNQTSMYLCASSFGGRAYNEQFFGPGTRLTVL.